The sequence of this TCR beta chain was determined in a study of blood T cell repertoires in COVID-19. Produced via immunoSEQ multiplex PCR; TCRdb's table is partial and in-frame only. The sample lists 95,000 to 150,000 clones; around four fifths were seen once. Germline values: CDR1 MNHEY, CDR2 SMNVEV (reference sequence). This CDR3 has 13 residues. V was trimmed by 5 bases and J by 8 bases, leaving 15 bases between them. The chain employs TRBV27 and TRBJ1-2, with D possibly being TRBD1 (6 bases). The TCR sequence derives from a man aged 55 to 69 with active or convalescent COVID-19. Sequences were obtained from peripheral blood. The CDR3: CASSANRVVGYTF. The DNA of the CDR3 is TGTGCCAGCAGTGCGAACAGGGTAGTCGGCTACACCTTC.